Listed here are 8 T cell receptor beta chains from one sample, sequenced in a study of T cells in women clearing cervical HPV infection. Sequenced by immunoSEQ multiplex PCR; TCRdb stores in-frame clones only, minus some. The record lists about 30,000 clones, of which the ten most abundant hold under 7.5%. The sequencing input was blood buffy coat. The receptor source for this set is a woman aged 18 to 75 with a cervical HPV16 infection that either progressed to CIN3+ or cleared (not recorded which).

As for this clone: The CDR3 goes on 3 residues after the read ends, and that part is filled in from the germline J gene. The V and J genes are TRBV18 and TRBJ2-5; TRBD2 might be the D (7 bases). The V end lost 3 bases, the J end lost 1 base, and 12 bases lay between the germline ends. CDR3 length: 15 amino acids. CDR1 is KGHSH and CDR2 is LQKENI in the germline V gene. Incomplete CDR3 DNA: TGTGCCAGCTCACCGATTGGGGGGGCCCAAGAGACC. Translation gives CASSPIGGAQET. The entire CDR3 reads CASSPIGGAQETQYF.

Turning to this clone: The read ends 3 residues early relative to the CDR3; the germline J gene fills the gap. The V call is TRBV11-2, the J call TRBJ2-3; 8 bases fit TRBD2. This CDR3 contains 14 residues. Germline-derived CDR1 and CDR2 are SGHAT and FQNNGV. J gave up 2 bases and V 6 bases, and 4 bases lay outside the gene matches. This CDR3 is CASSRGGNTDTQYF. CDR3 bases read: TGTGCCAGCAGTCGGGGGGGAAACACAGATACG.

About this clone itself: The read terminates 3 residues before the CDR3 end, so the remaining end is supplied by the germline J gene. The chain couples TRBV19 to TRBJ1-3; no clear D gene. Deletions cut 7 bases from V and 0 bases from J, with 10 bases between. CDR1 and CDR2 (germline): LNHDA, SQIVND (reference sequence). The CDR3 sequence is 14 residues long. The CDR3 region is CASILQSSGNTIYF. CDR3 bases read: TGTGCCAGTATCTTACAGAGCTCTGGAAACACC.

A note on this clone: The read is 3 residues too short to cover the CDR3 end, so that end is filled in from the germline J gene. The V gene is TRBV2, the J gene TRBJ1-2; TRBD1 might be the D (5 bases). V lost 2 bases to trimming and J lost 4 bases, with 8 bases between them. The CDR3 covers 13 residues. The germline V gene encodes CDR1 SNHLY and CDR2 FYNNEI. CDR3 DNA (partial): TGTGCCAGCAGTGAATACAGGACCTATGGC. It translates to CASSEYRTYG. The CDR3 in full is CASSEYRTYGYTF.

As for this clone: The read is 3 residues too short to cover the CDR3 end, so that end is filled in from the germline J gene. The chain carries TRBV16 and TRBJ2-7; 8 bases match TRBD1. CDR1 is KGHSY, CDR2 FQNENV, per germline. J gave up 2 bases and V 4 bases, and 13 bases lay outside the gene matches. The CDR3 is 17 residues long. The sequenced part of the CDR3 DNA is TGTGCCAGCAGCCCTGGCGTACCGGGACAGGTCACCTACGAG. Its translation: CASSPGVPGQVTYE. Given in full, the CDR3 is CASSPGVPGQVTYEQYF.

About this clone itself: With the read ending 3 residues before the CDR3 end, the germline J gene is used to fill in that end. This chain links TRBV10-3 with TRBJ1-2; TRBD1 agrees at 9 bases. The germline CDR1 and CDR2 sequences are ENHRY and SYGVKD. CDR3 length: 13 amino acids. V gave up 6 bases and J gave up 3 bases; unmatched junction bases: 2. Partial CDR3 DNA: TGTGCCATCAGGGGACAGGGCGACTATGGC. Translated, it gives CAIRGQGDYG. Given in full, the CDR3 is CAIRGQGDYGYTF.

For this clone: The observed sequence ends 3 residues before the CDR3 terminus, with the missing tail filled in from the germline J gene. The chain is built from TRBV20-1 and TRBJ1-1; 8 bases are shared with TRBD1. The CDR3 runs to 17 residues. CDR1 and CDR2 (germline): DFQATT, SNEGSKA (reference sequence). V shed 4 bases and J 4 bases; nucleotides not matched to a gene: 17. CDR3 bases read: TGCAGTGCTAATGACAGGGGTATGGCTAAATCGGGCACTGAA. Protein sequence: CSANDRGMAKSGTE. The full CDR3 protein reads CSANDRGMAKSGTEAFF.

Notes on this clone: The read terminates 3 residues before the CDR3 end, so the remaining end is supplied by the germline J gene. The chain has TRBV2 and TRBJ1-3; tentative D call: TRBD1 (5 bases). The CDR3 is made up of 13 amino acids. V was shortened by 8 bases and J by 2 bases, with 10 bases between the two germline ends. Germline V gives CDR1 SNHLY, CDR2 FYNNEI. CDR3 bases read: TGTGCCAGCCTCCAGGACACTGGAAACACC. It translates to CASLQDTGNT. The entire CDR3 reads CASLQDTGNTIYF.